Below are 17 T cell receptor beta chains sequenced from a single sample in a study of T cell repertoires and Cas9 in healthy adults. TCRdb's table, derived via immunoSEQ multiplex PCR, lists solely in-frame clones and lacks some. The sample has tens of thousands of clones; around 90% are singletons. Sequenced sample: CD4+ effector T cells (CD127+, CD25-, CD137-, CD154-) from PBMCs; culture status not recorded. The receptors derive from a human donor in good health.

The V gene is TRBV5-4, the J gene TRBJ2-2; 7 bases match TRBD1. CDR1 is SGHNT, CDR2 YYREEE, per germline (reference sequence). Trimming took 2 bases from V and 0 from J; bases not matched to a gene: 7. This CDR3 is built from 17 residues. CDR3 DNA: TGTGCCAGCAGCTTAAAAACAGGGGCCTCGAACACCGGGGAGCTGTTTTTT. The encoded protein is CASSLKTGASNTGELFF.

The J gene is TRBJ2-2, the V gene TRBV4-3; D is uncertain. Trimming cost V 4 bases and J 0 bases, with 9 bases left between them. Germline V gene data show CDR1 as LGHNA and CDR2 as YSLEER. The CDR3 is made up of 15 amino acids. The CDR3 DNA follows: TGCGCCAGCAGCCTAGAGCAGGCGAACACCGGGGAGCTGTTTTTT. The encoded protein is CASSLEQANTGELFF.

The chain is built from TRBV5-6 and TRBJ2-1; D remains ambiguous. V was trimmed by 7 bases and J by 9 bases, leaving 17 bases between them. CDR1 SGHDT and CDR2 YYEEEE come from the germline V gene. The CDR3 spans 13 residues. The DNA for the CDR3 is TGTGCCAGCGAAAATACCCACGGACGTGAGCAGTTCTTC. It specifies CASENTHGREQFF.

The chain has TRBV7-2 and TRBJ2-3, with 11 bases aligning to TRBD2. The germline CDR1 and CDR2 sequences are SGHTA and FQGNSA. The CDR3 has 16 amino acids. Germline trimming cut 3 bases from V and 4 bases from J; bases unmatched to any gene: 6. This CDR3 reads CASSFSGGAGADTQYF. The CDR3 bases are TGTGCCAGCAGCTTTAGCGGGGGGGCCGGGGCAGATACGCAGTATTTT.

The chain links TRBV14 to TRBJ1-2; TRBD1 is a possible D gene (6 bases). The CDR3 runs 15 residues. Germline assignment: CDR1 SGHDN and CDR2 FVKESK. The V gene lost 1 base and the J gene lost 8 bases, with 17 bases spanning the gap. CDR3 DNA sequence: TGTGCCAGCAGCCAAGTAAAGGGGGAATACGGAGGCTACACCTTC. It codes for CASSQVKGEYGGYTF.

Written as DNA, the CDR3 is TGTGCCAGCTCACCACAGGGGGCTAGCACAGATACGCAGTATTTT. This gives the protein CASSPQGASTDTQYF. The J gene is TRBJ2-3, the V gene TRBV18; 7 bases are a match to TRBD1. Trimming cost V 1 base and J 0 bases; bases outside gene matches: 1. Germline V CDR1 and CDR2: KGHSH, LQKENI. This CDR3 spans 15 amino acids. The full variable domain, in which reference TRBV18 and TRBJ2-3 provide the parts outside the CDR3, is NAGVMQNPRHLVRRRGQEARLRCSPMKGHSHVYWYRQLPEEGLKFMVYLQKENIIDESGMPKERFSAEFPKEGPSILRIQQVVRGDSAAYFCASSPQGASTDTQYFGPGTRLTVL.

The J gene is TRBJ2-7, the V gene TRBV6-6; D perhaps matches TRBD2 (5 bases). The ends were cut back, 5 bases at V and 6 bases at J, with 8 bases in the middle. There are 11 residues in the CDR3. Germline V gene data show CDR1 as MNHNY and CDR2 as SVGAGI (reference sequence). The CDR3 nucleotides read TGTGCCAGCAGTGGCGGGCTCGAGCAGTACGTC. Its translation is CASSGGLEQYV.

This chain connects TRBV11-2 to TRBJ1-3; no reliable D call. CDR3 size: 16 residues. Germline V gene lookup returns CDR1 SGHAT and CDR2 FQNNGV. Trimming shortened V by 0 bases and J by 0 bases, and 9 bases separated the two germline ends. The DNA of the CDR3 is TGTGCCAGCAGCTTAGAGGTATATAGCTCTGGAAACACCATATATTTT. It encodes CASSLEVYSSGNTIYF.

The chain carries TRBV19 and TRBJ1-1; 9 bases are a match to TRBD1. CDR1 is LNHDA and CDR2 is SQIVND in the germline V gene (reference sequence). V shed 5 bases, J shed 1 base, and the junction held 8 bases outside the gene matches. This CDR3 has 16 amino acids. CDR3: CASSRGQGIGNTEAFF. The CDR3 DNA reads TGTGCCAGTAGTCGTGGACAGGGGATCGGGAACACTGAAGCTTTCTTT.

This rearrangement joins TRBV18 to TRBJ2-7; 9 positions match TRBD1. The CDR3 covers 14 residues. The V and J ends lost 2 bases and 3 bases, in that order; junction bases with no gene match: 2. Germline V lookup: CDR1 KGHSH, CDR2 LQKENI. The CDR3: CASSPVDRGYEQYV. The CDR3 coding sequence is TGTGCCAGCTCACCAGTGGACAGGGGCTACGAGCAGTACGTC.

The genes are TRBV11-2 and TRBJ2-7; maybe TRBD2 (7 bases). Looked up from germline, CDR1 is SGHAT and CDR2 is FQNNGV. The CDR3 length is 13 residues. V was clipped by 3 bases and J by 7 bases, with 13 bases between them. The CDR3 is CASSFGRGGEQYV. The CDR3 nucleotides are TGTGCCAGCAGCTTTGGGAGGGGGGGTGAGCAGTACGTC.

The V and J genes are TRBV18 and TRBJ2-1, with TRBD1 matching 9 bases. CDR1 is KGHSH, CDR2 LQKENI, per germline. V shed 2 bases, J shed 5 bases, and the junction held 1 base outside the gene matches. The CDR3 covers 14 residues. The CDR3 DNA sequence: TGTGCCAGCTCACCAGGACAGGGGAACAATGAGCAGTTCTTC. Its protein is CASSPGQGNNEQFF.

The rearrangement links TRBV14 to TRBJ2-7, with D unresolved. This CDR3 is built from 12 residues. V gave up 4 bases and J gave up 3 bases, with 7 bases separating them. Per the germline V gene, CDR1 is SGHDN and CDR2 is FVKESK. The CDR3 region is CASSLTSYEQYV. In DNA, the CDR3 is TGTGCCAGCAGCCTTACAAGCTACGAGCAGTACGTC.

This clone was detected once. One end of the junction fails to match germline, which may point to a read error. J is TRBJ2-1 and V is TRBV11-2; no reliable D call. Germline CDR1 and CDR2: SGHAT and FQNNGV. The CDR3 is made up of 13 amino acids. The CDR3 is CAGSLDGLREQFF. CDR3 coding DNA: TGTGCCGGCAGCTTAGATGGTTTACGTGAGCAGTTCTTC.

CDR3 region: CASSSPGGPSSGNTIYF. CDR3 nucleotide sequence: TGTGCCAGCAGCTCACCAGGGGGACCCTCCTCTGGAAACACCATATATTTT. This chain connects TRBV7-9 to TRBJ1-3; TRBD1 matches 7 bases. From germline, CDR1 is SEHNR and CDR2 FQNEAQ (reference sequence). This CDR3 spans 17 amino acids. The trim removed 4 bases at V and 0 bases at J, leaving 9 bases unmatched.

This chain's CDR3 is CASRPPSSGSYEQYV. CDR3 bases: TGCGCCAGCAGGCCTCCTTCTAGCGGCTCCTACGAGCAGTACGTC. This chain uses TRBV4-1 with TRBJ2-7, with TRBD2 matching 7 bases. The length of the CDR3 is 15 residues. V was pared by 6 bases and J by 0 bases, with 8 bases of the junction left unmatched. Germline V CDR1 and CDR2: MGHRA, YSYEKL.

The chain links TRBV5-4 to TRBJ1-1, with D hard to call. Germline V gene data show CDR1 as SGHNT and CDR2 as YYREEE (reference sequence). CDR3 size: 13 residues. V shed 4 bases and J shed 4 bases, with 11 bases lying between them. The CDR3 region has the DNA TGTGCCAGCAGCCCCGAACGTAGCACTGAAGCTTTCTTT. Protein: CASSPERSTEAFF. Using reference TRBV5-4 and TRBJ1-1 for the parts outside the CDR3, the full variable domain is ETGVTQSPTHLIKTRGQQVTLRCSSQSGHNTVSWYQQALGQGPQFIFQYYREEENGRGNFPPRFSGLQFPNYSSELNVNALELDDSALYLCASSPERSTEAFFGQGTRLTVV.